This is a list of T cell receptor beta chains from one sample in a study of T cell repertoires in ileal Crohn's disease. Sequencing used immunoSEQ multiplex PCR; TCRdb keeps in-frame clones, though not all of them. Of some 30,000 clones listed, over 75% are singletons. Input material: ileal tissue. Receptors were obtained from an adult with Crohn's disease. Each CDR3 is given with its conserved first and last residue. The D gene is left open where the match is weak. Where a row states a size, it is once, few, many or the class of an expanded clone; other rows omit it.

TRBJ1-2	-	-	TRBV28	CASSEEGRGYTF	TGTGCCAGCAGCGAGGAGGGGCGAGGCTACACCTTC
TRBJ1-1	TRBD1	-	TRBV18	CASSRQGLSSPQNTEAFF	TGTGCCAGCTCACGACAGGGTTTGAGCTCCCCTCAGAACACTGAAGCTTTCTTT
TRBJ1-5	-	-	TRBV7-6	CASSLVANSNQPQHF	TGTGCCAGCAGCTTAGTGGCAAATAGCAATCAGCCCCAGCATTTT
TRBJ2-7	-	-	TRBV6-1	CASRRRGTYEQYF	TGTGCCAGTCGAAGAAGGGGGACCTACGAGCAGTACTTC
TRBJ1-6	-	-	TRBV28	CASSLADSYNSPLHF	TGTGCCAGCAGTTTAGCGGACTCCTATAATTCACCCCTCCACTTT
TRBJ2-1	TRBD2	-	TRBV9	CASSDSGRALNEQFF	TGTGCCAGCAGCGATAGCGGGAGGGCCCTCAATGAGCAGTTCTTC
TRBJ2-1	TRBD2	-	TRBV18	CASSRLADAYNEQFF	TGTGCCAGCTCACGACTAGCGGACGCCTACAATGAGCAGTTCTTC
TRBJ2-7	TRBD1	-	TRBV4-3	CASSRTMTGAYEQYF	TGCGCCAGCAGCCGTACAATGACAGGGGCGTACGAGCAGTACTTC
TRBJ2-1	-	-	TRBV7-9	CASSLGKGYEQFF	TGTGCCAGCAGCTTAGGCAAGGGGTATGAGCAGTTCTTC
TRBJ2-7	TRBD1	-	TRBV7-2	CASSLTGSSYEQYF	TGTGCCAGCAGCTTGACAGGGTCCTCCTACGAGCAGTACTTC
TRBJ1-2	-	-	TRBV14	CASSQGRRGGYTF	TGTGCCAGCAGCCAAGGGCGGAGGGGTGGCTACACCTTC
TRBJ2-5	TRBD1	-	TRBV10-3	CATSSDRGPGETQYF	TGTGCCACCTCTAGTGACAGGGGGCCAGGAGAGACCCAGTACTTC
TRBJ1-2	TRBD1	-	TRBV5-1	CASSSTGTRYGYTF	TGCGCCAGCAGCTCGACAGGGACGAGGTATGGCTACACCTTC
TRBJ2-1	TRBD2	-	TRBV7-9	CASSLALAGLNEQFF	TGTGCCAGCAGCTTAGCTTTAGCGGGACTCAATGAGCAGTTCTTC
TRBJ2-5	TRBD2	-	TRBV7-8	CASSRIGGSQETQYF	TGTGCCAGCAGCCGAATCGGGGGGTCCCAAGAGACCCAGTACTTC
TRBJ2-2	-	-	TRBV19	CASNGGNTGELFF	TGTGCCAGTAACGGGGGAAACACCGGGGAGCTGTTTTTT
TRBJ1-2	TRBD1	-	TRBV30	CAWSRGQGYGYTF	TGTGCCTGGAGTCGGGGACAGGGTTATGGCTACACCTTC
TRBJ2-7	-	-	TRBV6-1	CASSQLRINTREQYF	TGTGCCAGCAGTCAGCTGCGGATCAATACGCGGGAGCAGTACTTC
TRBJ2-2	TRBD1	-	TRBV5-6	CASSLFGQGLGGELFF	TGTGCCAGCAGCTTATTTGGACAGGGGTTGGGCGGGGAGCTGTTTTTT
TRBJ2-7	-	-	TRBV6-5	CASSRTASYEQYF	TGTGCCAGCTCCCGGACAGCTTCCTACGAGCAGTACTTC
TRBJ2-7	TRBD2	-	TRBV4-1	CASSQGPGLFRSYEQYF	TGCGCCAGCAGCCAAGGACCGGGACTATTCCGATCCTACGAGCAGTACTTC
TRBJ2-3	TRBD2	-	TRBV5-1	CASSEETSDYTDTQYF	TGCGCCAGCAGCGAGGAGACTAGCGACTACACAGATACGCAGTATTTT
TRBJ2-7	TRBD2	-	TRBV5-1	CASSPLLGLAGVGEQYF	TGCGCCAGCAGCCCTTTGCTTGGACTAGCGGGAGTGGGCGAGCAGTACTTC
TRBJ2-3	-	-	TRBV9	CASSLGGYYTDTQYF	TGTGCCAGCAGTTTAGGGGGATATTACACAGATACGCAGTATTTT
TRBJ2-7	-	-	TRBV30	CAWNKGVVAYEQCF	TGTGCCTGGAACAAGGGGGTGGTAGCTTACGAGCAGTGCTTC
TRBJ2-5	-	-	TRBV27	CASSPRTQYQETQYF	TGTGCCAGCAGCCCCCGGACACAGTACCAAGAGACCCAGTACTTC
TRBJ1-1	TRBD1	-	TRBV20-1	CSADTGGIAFF	TGCAGTGCTGATACAGGGGGCATAGCTTTCTTT
TRBJ2-3	-	-	TRBV2	CASSRQASTDTQYF	TGTGCCAGCAGTCGACAGGCTAGCACAGATACGCAGTATTTT
TRBJ1-1	TRBD1	-	TRBV25-1	CASSESQGVTEAFF	TGTGCCAGCAGTGAGAGCCAGGGGGTTACTGAAGCTTTCTTT
TRBJ2-1	TRBD2	-	TRBV5-1	CASSTGLAGGPWNNEQFF	TGCGCCAGCAGCACCGGACTAGCGGGAGGGCCTTGGAACAATGAGCAGTTCTTC
TRBJ2-7	TRBD1	-	TRBV7-2	CASSSGQGGREQYF	TGTGCCAGCAGCTCCGGACAGGGGGGACGGGAGCAGTACTTC
TRBJ2-1	-	-	TRBV11-1	CASSLDGTPHEEQFF	TGTGCCAGCAGCTTAGACGGGACTCCTCACGAGGAGCAGTTCTTC
TRBJ1-1	-	-	TRBV4-2	CASSQGRGLNTEAFF	TGTGCCAGCAGTCAGGGGAGGGGTCTGAACACTGAAGCTTTCTTT
TRBJ1-2	-	-	TRBV5-1	CASTPGDSHGYTF	TGCGCCAGCACCCCGGGGGATTCCCATGGCTACACCTTC
TRBJ1-6	-	-	TRBV30	CAWNGGSPGSPLHF	TGTGCCTGGAACGGTGGGTCACCAGGGTCACCCCTCCACTTT
TRBJ2-1	TRBD2	-	TRBV29-1	CSVAGGVSSYNEQFF	TGCAGCGTTGCGGGGGGGGTCTCGTCCTACAATGAGCAGTTCTTC
TRBJ2-7	TRBD1	-	TRBV19	CASSRTWGGQGYYEQYF	TGTGCCAGTAGTAGAACATGGGGGGGACAGGGATACTACGAGCAGTACTTC
TRBJ1-5	-	once	TRBV19	CASSVLGLGDQPQHF	TGTGCCAGTAGTGTCCTGGGACTGGGAGATCAGCCCCAGCATTTT
TRBJ2-1	TRBD2	-	TRBV19	CASSMTSGLNEQFF	TGTGCCAGTAGTATGACTAGCGGTCTAAATGAGCAGTTCTTC
TRBJ1-1	TRBD1	-	TRBV2	CASRTTGGIAEAFF	TGTGCCAGCAGAACGACAGGGGGCATCGCTGAAGCTTTCTTT
TRBJ1-5	TRBD1	-	TRBV5-6	CASSRVDRGNQPQHF	TGTGCCAGCAGCCGAGTCGACAGGGGAAATCAGCCCCAGCATTTT
TRBJ1-4	-	-	TRBV4-3	CASSQVGGEKLFF	TGCGCCAGCAGCCAAGTCGGGGGAGAAAAACTGTTTTTT
TRBJ1-5	-	once	TRBV2	CASSGAGSQNQPQHF	TGTGCCAGCAGTGGAGCTGGCTCCCAAAATCAGCCCCAGCATTTT
TRBJ2-1	TRBD2	few	TRBV30	CACPSSGSPLGNEQFF	TGTGCCTGCCCGTCTAGCGGGTCTCCTTTGGGCAATGAGCAGTTCTTC
TRBJ1-1	TRBD1	-	TRBV19	CASSVGQGATEAFF	TGTGCCAGTAGTGTCGGACAGGGGGCCACTGAAGCTTTCTTT
TRBJ1-2	-	-	TRBV2	CASSPIGDGYTF	TGTGCCAGCAGCCCAATAGGGGATGGCTACACCTTC
TRBJ2-5	TRBD2	-	TRBV2	CASSSRGGETQYF	TGTGCTAGCAGCTCGCGGGGGGGCGAGACCCAGTACTTC
TRBJ1-2	-	-	TRBV5-4	CASSLAGGRSYGYTF	TGTGCCAGCAGCTTGGCTGGAGGCCGGAGCTATGGCTACACCTTC
TRBJ2-7	TRBD2	-	TRBV6-6	CASSYSLAGVYEQYF	TGTGCCAGCAGTTACTCTCTAGCGGGGGTCTACGAGCAGTACTTC
TRBJ2-7	TRBD1	-	TRBV2	CASRMTGFYEQYF	TGTGCCAGCAGAATGACAGGGTTTTACGAGCAGTACTTC
TRBJ2-5	TRBD2	-	TRBV5-1	CASSLAGGAGETQYF	TGCGCCAGCAGCCTGGCCGGGGGGGCCGGGGAGACCCAGTACTTC
TRBJ1-2	-	-	TRBV18	CASSPLTQGQYGYTF	TGTGCCAGCTCACCCCTAACACAGGGCCAATATGGCTACACCTTC